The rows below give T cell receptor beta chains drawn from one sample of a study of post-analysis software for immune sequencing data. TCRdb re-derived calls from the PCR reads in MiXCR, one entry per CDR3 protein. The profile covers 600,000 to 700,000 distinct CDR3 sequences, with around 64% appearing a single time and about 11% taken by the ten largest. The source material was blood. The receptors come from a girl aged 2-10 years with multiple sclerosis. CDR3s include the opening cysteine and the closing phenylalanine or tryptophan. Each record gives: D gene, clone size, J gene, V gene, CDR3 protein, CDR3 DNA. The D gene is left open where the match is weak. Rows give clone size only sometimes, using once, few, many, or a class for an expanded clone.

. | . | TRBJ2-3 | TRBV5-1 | CASSLYRLTDTQYF | TGCGCCAGCAGCTTGTACCGGCTCACAGATACGCAGTATTTT
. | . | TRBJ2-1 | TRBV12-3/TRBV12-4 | CASSHQGRGETQFF | TGTGCCAGCAGCCATCAGGGTAGGGGGGAGACCCAGTTCTTC
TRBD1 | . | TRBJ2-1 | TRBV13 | CASSSLGQGANNEQFF | TGTGCCAGCAGCTCCCTGGGACAGGGGGCCAACAATGAGCAGTTCTTC
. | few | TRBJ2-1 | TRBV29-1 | CSVVGLDNEQFF | TGCAGCGTTGTGGGACTCGACAATGAGCAGTTCTTC
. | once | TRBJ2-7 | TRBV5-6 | CASSFPVGVVLSYEQYF | TGTGCCAGCAGCTTCCCAGTCGGGGTTGTTTTATCCTACGAGCAGTACTTC
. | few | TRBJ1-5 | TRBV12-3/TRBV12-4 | CASSFRWDQPQHF | TGTGCCAGCAGTTTTCGGTGGGATCAGCCCCAGCATTTT
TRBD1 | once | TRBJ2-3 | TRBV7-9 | CASSFQGARADTQYF | TGTGCCAGCAGCTTCCAGGGGGCGCGCGCAGATACGCAGTATTTT
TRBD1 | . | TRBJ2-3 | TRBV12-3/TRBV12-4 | CASREGQGGTDTQYF | TGTGCCAGCAGGGAAGGACAGGGGGGTACAGATACGCAGTATTTT
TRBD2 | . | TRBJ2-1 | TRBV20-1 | CSASPRTSGVGNEQFF | TGCAGTGCTAGTCCTCGGACTAGCGGGGTTGGCAATGAGCAGTTCTTC
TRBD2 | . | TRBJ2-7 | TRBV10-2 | CASSESSGSLHEQYF | TGCGCCAGCAGTGAATCCAGCGGGAGTCTCCACGAGCAGTACTTC
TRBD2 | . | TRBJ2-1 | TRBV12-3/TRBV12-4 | CASSLSGRIGNEQFF | TGTGCCAGCAGCCTCAGCGGGAGAATCGGCAATGAGCAGTTCTTC